These 3 T cell receptor beta chains came from one sample sequenced in a study of T cells in Graves' hyperthyroidism and ophthalmopathy. It was RNA transcripts that yielded the amplified TCR beta CDR3 regions. HTBI primers were used for first-round RT-PCR of the TCR CDR3. MiXCR was run by TCRdb on the multiplex PCR reads, yielding one entry per CDR3 protein. Here the sample spans more than 300,000 distinct CDR3 sequences, approximately 18% being singletons. The sample was blood. The receptors were sampled from a man aged 18 to 30 with Graves' ophthalmopathy.

This clonotype was counted ten times or more. This chain uses TRBV6-1 with TRBJ1-2; D call uncertain. Germline values: CDR1 MNHNS, CDR2 SASEGT. The CDR3 covers 14 residues. V dropped 7 bases and J dropped 3 bases, with 15 bases sitting between them. The CDR3 coding sequence is TGTGCCAGCACCTTGGGCGGGGATTACTATGGCTACACCTTC. Its translation is CASTLGGDYYGYTF.

This rearrangement joins TRBV14 to TRBJ2-3; D is perhaps TRBD2 (6 bases). The CDR3 extends over 15 amino acids. Germline V gives CDR1 SGHDN, CDR2 FVKESK. V was cut by 0 bases and J by 9 bases, with 16 bases left in between. The CDR3 DNA is TGTGCCAGCAGCCAAGATTCCTCAGTGGGGGGAACGCAGTATTTT. Encoded protein: CASSQDSSVGGTQYF.

This clonotype was detected ten times or more. This chain links TRBV20-1 with TRBJ2-3; D is possibly TRBD1 (6 bases). V lost 5 bases and J 2 bases, leaving 14 bases between the germline ends. The CDR3 covers 14 residues. Germline V gene data show CDR1 as DFQATT and CDR2 as SNEGSKA (reference sequence). The chain's CDR3 is CSARSGHNTDTQYF. CDR3 bases: TGCAGTGCTCGATCGGGACACAACACAGATACGCAGTATTTT.